This T cell receptor (beta chain) was sequenced for a study of cytomegalovirus exposure and HLA in healthy donors. Vbeta (60) and Jbeta (13) primers were used in the PCR. TCRdb keeps only in-frame clones here, not all; method: immunoSEQ multiplex PCR. The data contain 97,000 or so clones, 60% to 80% of them seen just once; the ten biggest clones take up more than 9.5%. CDR3 length: 15 residues. CDR1 and CDR2 (germline): MDHEN, SYDVKM. Trimming took 4 bases from V and 5 from J; bases not matched to a gene: 8. V is TRBV28 and J is TRBJ2-1; 7 bases agree with TRBD2. Source material: PBMCs. This receptor was identified in a male donor in good health and CMV-seropositive. CDR3 residues: CASSSPGLGHNEQFF. The CDR3 DNA reads as TGTGCCAGCAGTTCCCCCGGACTAGGGCACAATGAGCAGTTCTTC.